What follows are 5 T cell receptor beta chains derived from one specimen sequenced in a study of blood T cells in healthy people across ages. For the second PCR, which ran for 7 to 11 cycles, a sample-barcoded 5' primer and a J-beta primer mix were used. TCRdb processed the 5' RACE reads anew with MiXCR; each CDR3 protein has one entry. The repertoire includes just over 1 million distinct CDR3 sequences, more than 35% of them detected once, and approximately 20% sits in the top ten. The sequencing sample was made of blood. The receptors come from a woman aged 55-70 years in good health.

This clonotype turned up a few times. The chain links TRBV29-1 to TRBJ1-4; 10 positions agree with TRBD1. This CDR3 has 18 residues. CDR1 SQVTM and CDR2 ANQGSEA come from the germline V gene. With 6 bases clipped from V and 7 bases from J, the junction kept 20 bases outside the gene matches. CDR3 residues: CSVAPGQGIPLQSEKLFF. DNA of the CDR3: TGCAGCGTCGCACCGGGACAGGGGATCCCTTTGCAAAGTGAAAAACTGTTTTTT.

CDR3 sequence reads: CASSLLEGMNTEAFF. The CDR3 DNA reads TGTGCCAGCAGCTTATTGGAGGGGATGAACACTGAAGCTTTCTTT. This chain uses TRBV7-3 with TRBJ1-1; D might be TRBD1 (5 bases). Trimming shortened V by 2 bases and J by 0 bases, and 10 bases separated the two germline ends. This CDR3 is 15 amino acids long. Germline-derived CDR1 and CDR2 are SGHTA and FQGTGA. Complete variable domain (other parts from reference TRBV7-3 and TRBJ1-1): GAGVSQTPSNKVTEKGKYVELRCDPISGHTALYWYRQSLGQGPEFLIYFQGTGAADDSGLPNDRFFAVRPEGSVSTLKIQRTERGDSAVYLCASSLLEGMNTEAFFGQGTRLTVV.

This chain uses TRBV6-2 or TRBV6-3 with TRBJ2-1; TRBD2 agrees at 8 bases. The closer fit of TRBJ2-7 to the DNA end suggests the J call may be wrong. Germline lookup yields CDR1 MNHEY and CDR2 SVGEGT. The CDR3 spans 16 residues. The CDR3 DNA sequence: TGTGCCAGCAGAAACCCACTAGCGGCTTACTACAATGAGCAGTACTTC. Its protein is CASRNPLAAYYNEQYF.

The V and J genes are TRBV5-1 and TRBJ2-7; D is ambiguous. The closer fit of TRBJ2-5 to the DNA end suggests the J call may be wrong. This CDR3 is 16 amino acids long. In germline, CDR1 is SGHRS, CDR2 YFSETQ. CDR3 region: CASSLGPHGDLETQYF. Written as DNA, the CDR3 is TGCGCCAGCAGCTTGGGGCCGCATGGGGATTTAGAGACCCAGTACTTC.

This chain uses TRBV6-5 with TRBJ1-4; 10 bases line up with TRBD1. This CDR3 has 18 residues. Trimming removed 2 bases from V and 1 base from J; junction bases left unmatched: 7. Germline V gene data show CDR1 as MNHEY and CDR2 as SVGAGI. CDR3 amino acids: CASSYRWDRGLTNEKLFF. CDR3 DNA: TGTGCCAGCAGTTACCGCTGGGACAGGGGTTTAACTAATGAAAAACTGTTTTTT.